Listed below are T cell receptor beta chains from one sample, sequenced in a study of T cells in Graves' hyperthyroidism and ophthalmopathy. TCRdb re-called the multiplex PCR reads through MiXCR, storing one row per CDR3 protein. In the table there are 300,000 to 450,000 distinct CDR3 sequences, approximately 14% of which are singletons. Material: blood. The receptors derive from a woman younger than 45 with Graves' ophthalmopathy. The CDR3 runs from the conserved cysteine through the conserved F or W. D genes are given only for firm matches. The size entry is marked missing in some rows and otherwise reads once, few, many or a size class.

d_call	v_call	clone_size	j_call	cdr3_aa	cdr3_nt
NA	TRBV6-5	NA	TRBJ1-1	CASITPPLGGRTEAFF	TGTGCCAGCATTACTCCCCCCTTGGGGGGGCGTACTGAAGCTTTCTTT
NA	TRBV24-1	many	TRBJ2-7	CATSDSPTRTGNSYEQYF	TGTGCCACCAGTGATTCCCCAACCAGAACAGGGAACTCCTACGAGCAGTACTTC
NA	TRBV24-1	many	TRBJ1-2	CATSDIYGYTF	TGTGCCACCAGTGATATATATGGCTACACCTTC
TRBD2	TRBV5-1	few	TRBJ2-1	CASSFGLAGGQLSDEQFF	TGCGCCAGCAGCTTTGGACTAGCGGGGGGCCAACTTTCCGATGAGCAGTTCTTC
NA	TRBV5-4	few	TRBJ1-3	CASSPGFTGTGNTIYF	TGTGCCAGCAGCCCGGGATTTACAGGGACTGGAAACACCATATATTTT
NA	TRBV11-3	many	TRBJ1-1	CASSIGDDTEAFF	TGTGCCAGCAGCATAGGGGACGACACTGAAGCTTTCTTT
TRBD2	TRBV27	few	TRBJ2-3	CANATRIGLAGGLGDTQYF	TGTGCCAACGCCACTCGAATCGGTCTAGCGGGGGGGCTGGGTGATACGCAGTATTTT
TRBD1	TRBV9	many	TRBJ1-5	CASSATHTTGTVLRGSNQPQHF	TGTGCCAGCAGCGCGACACATACCACCGGGACAGTTCTGAGGGGTAGCAATCAGCCCCAGCATTTT
TRBD1	TRBV19	few	TRBJ2-2	CASTRGGQGASGELFF	TGTGCCAGTACCCGGGGCGGACAGGGGGCGTCCGGGGAGCTGTTTTTT
TRBD1	TRBV4-2	NA	TRBJ1-5	CASSQVGGRTNQPQHF	TGTGCCAGCAGCCAAGTAGGGGGCAGGACCAATCAGCCCCAGCATTTT
NA	TRBV5-5	few	TRBJ1-1	CASSPAGGRWNTEAFF	TGTGCCAGCAGCCCGGCGGGAGGGCGGTGGAACACTGAAGCTTTCTTT